This T cell receptor beta chain stems from a study of T cells in pancreatic ductal adenocarcinoma. Repertoires were generated with immunoSEQ multiplex PCR, while TCRdb's copy carries only in-frame clones and drops some. In the table there are around 31,000 clones, roughly 92% of which are singletons. This clone was recorded once. Its antigen is not identified. The selected patients with pancreatic ductal adenocarcinoma had surgery but no neoadjuvant therapy. Study-level points and caveats: Enrichment of CD45RO+ effector over naive T cells in tumors may bias clonality. The resected pancreatic cancer cohort was biased toward the minority with early-stage disease.

The CDR3 has 14 amino acids. The germline CDR1 and CDR2 sequences are LGHNT and FRNRAP. V lost 5 bases and J lost 5; bases outside the gene matches: 5. The receptor comes from a human donor with pancreatic ductal adenocarcinoma. The sample comprised PBMCs. The chain joins TRBV12-5 to TRBJ2-7; 11 positions agree with TRBD1. DNA for the CDR3: TGTGCTAGTGGTCCCGGGACAGGGGGGGACGAGCAGTACTTC. It encodes CASGPGTGGDEQYF.